The source of this TCR beta chain is a study of beta chain features in type 1 diabetes. General study points: TCRB CDR3 length was moderately but significantly reduced in all four CD4+ subsets of Type 1 diabetes patients.

Every isolated RNA sample was fully reverse transcribed, so sequencing captured expressed TCRB transcripts. Profiled with immunoSEQ multiplex PCR; TCRdb holds only in-frame clones, not every one. The sample contains about 150,000 clones, around 8% of which appear only once. Naive, central memory, regulatory and stem cell-like memory cells within the CD4+ compartment were sorted using CD45RO/CCR7/CD25/CD127/CD95/CD27. V was trimmed by 6 bases and J by 2 bases, leaving 13 bases between them. Germline V lookup: CDR1 SNHLY, CDR2 FYNNEI. This CDR3 region has 14 residues. This clone was detected only a few times. Antigen unknown.

This receptor was identified in a woman aged 40 to 50 with type 1 diabetes. Material for sequencing was central memory CD4+ T cells from blood. The chain combines TRBV2 with TRBJ1-2; D gene ambiguous. The CDR3 nucleotides read TGTGCCAGCAGACGGGAGGGAGGGAACTATGGCTACACCTTC. This gives the protein CASRREGGNYGYTF.